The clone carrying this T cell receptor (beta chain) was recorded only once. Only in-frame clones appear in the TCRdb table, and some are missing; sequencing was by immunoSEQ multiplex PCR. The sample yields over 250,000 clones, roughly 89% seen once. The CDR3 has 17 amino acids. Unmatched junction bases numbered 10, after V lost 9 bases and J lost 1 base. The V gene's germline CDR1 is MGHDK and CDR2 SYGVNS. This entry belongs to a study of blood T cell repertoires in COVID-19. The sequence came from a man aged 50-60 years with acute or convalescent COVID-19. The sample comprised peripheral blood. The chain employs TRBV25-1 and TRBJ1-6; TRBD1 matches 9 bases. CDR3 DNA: TGTGCCAGTAGGACAGGGGAATGGAGGTCCTATAATTCACCCCTCCACTTT. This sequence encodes CASRTGEWRSYNSPLHF.